The clone carrying this T cell receptor beta chain was counted once. Here immunoSEQ multiplex PCR was the method, and the copy in TCRdb shows in-frame clones only, minus some. The table has more than 90,000 clones, 70% to 90% seen once. The data were obtained in a study of cytomegalovirus exposure and HLA in healthy donors. The CDR3 is made up of 14 amino acids. V dropped 6 bases and J dropped 1 base, with 12 bases sitting between them. Germline CDR1 is MGHDK and CDR2 is SYGVNS. The sample consisted of PBMCs. The sequence derives from a man aged 18 to 29 in good health and CMV-seropositive. This chain uses TRBV25-1 with TRBJ2-5; TRBD2 is a possible D gene (5 bases). CDR3 in DNA: TGTGCCAGCAGAACGACGGAGGTCCAAGAGACCCAGTACTTC. It is translated as CASRTTEVQETQYF.